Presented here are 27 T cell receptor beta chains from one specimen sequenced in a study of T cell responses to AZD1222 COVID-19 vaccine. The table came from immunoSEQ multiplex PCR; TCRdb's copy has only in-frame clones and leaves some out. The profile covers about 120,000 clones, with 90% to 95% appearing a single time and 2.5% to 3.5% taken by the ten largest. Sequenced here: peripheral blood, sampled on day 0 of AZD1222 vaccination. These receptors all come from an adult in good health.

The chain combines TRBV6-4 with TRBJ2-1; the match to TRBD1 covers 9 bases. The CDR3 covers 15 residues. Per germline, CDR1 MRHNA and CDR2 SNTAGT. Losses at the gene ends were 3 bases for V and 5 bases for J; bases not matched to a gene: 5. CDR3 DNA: TGTGCCAGCAGTGAGGAGGGACAGGGACACAATGAGCAGTTCTTC. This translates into CASSEEGQGHNEQFF.

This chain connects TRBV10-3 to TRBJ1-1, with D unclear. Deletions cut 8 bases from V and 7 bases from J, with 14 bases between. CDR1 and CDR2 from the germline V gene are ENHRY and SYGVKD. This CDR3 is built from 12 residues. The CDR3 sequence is CAIGSNMDEAFF. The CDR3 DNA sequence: TGTGCCATCGGAAGTAACATGGATGAAGCTTTCTTT.

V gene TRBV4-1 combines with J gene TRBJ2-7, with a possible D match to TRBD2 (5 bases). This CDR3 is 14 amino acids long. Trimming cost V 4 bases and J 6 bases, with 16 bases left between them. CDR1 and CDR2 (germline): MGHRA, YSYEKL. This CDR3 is CASSPEAGLAEQYF. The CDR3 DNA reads TGCGCCAGCAGCCCGGAGGCCGGTCTAGCCGAGCAGTACTTC.

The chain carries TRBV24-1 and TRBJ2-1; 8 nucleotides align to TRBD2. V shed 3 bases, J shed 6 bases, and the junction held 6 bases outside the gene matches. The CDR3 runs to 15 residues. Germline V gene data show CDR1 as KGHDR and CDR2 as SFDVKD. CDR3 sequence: CATSDVAGRSNEQFF. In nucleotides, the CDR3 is TGTGCCACCAGTGATGTAGCGGGACGTTCCAATGAGCAGTTCTTC.

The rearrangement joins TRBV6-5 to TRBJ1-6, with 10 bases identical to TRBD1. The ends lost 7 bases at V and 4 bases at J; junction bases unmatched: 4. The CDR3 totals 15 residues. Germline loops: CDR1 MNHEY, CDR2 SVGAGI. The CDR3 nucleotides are TGTGCCAGCAACCGACAGGGGGCGTATAATTCACCCCTCCACTTT. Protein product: CASNRQGAYNSPLHF.

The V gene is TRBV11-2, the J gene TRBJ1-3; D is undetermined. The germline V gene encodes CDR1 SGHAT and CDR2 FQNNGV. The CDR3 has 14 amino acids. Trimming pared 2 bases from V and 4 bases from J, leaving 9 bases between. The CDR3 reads CASSLTDSGNTIYF. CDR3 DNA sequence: TGTGCCAGCAGCTTAACGGACTCCGGAAACACCATATATTTT.

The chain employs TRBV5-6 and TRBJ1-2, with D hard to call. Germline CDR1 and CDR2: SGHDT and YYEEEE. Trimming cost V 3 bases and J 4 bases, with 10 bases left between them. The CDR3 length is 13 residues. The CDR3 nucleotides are TGTGCCAGCAGCTCCCCGGCAGGCTATGGCTACACCTTC. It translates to CASSSPAGYGYTF. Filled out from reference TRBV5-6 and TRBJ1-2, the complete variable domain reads DAGVTQSPTHLIKTRGQQVTLRCSPKSGHDTVSWYQQALGQGPQFIFQYYEEEERQRGNFPDRFSGHQFPNYSSELNVNALLLGDSALYLCASSSPAGYGYTFGSGTRLTVV.

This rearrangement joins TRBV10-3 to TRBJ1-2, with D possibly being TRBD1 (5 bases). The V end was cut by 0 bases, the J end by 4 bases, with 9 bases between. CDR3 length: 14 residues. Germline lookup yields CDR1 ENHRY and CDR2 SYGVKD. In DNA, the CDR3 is TGTGCCATCAGTGAGTCCCGGGGCGCCTATGGCTACACCTTC. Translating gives CAISESRGAYGYTF.

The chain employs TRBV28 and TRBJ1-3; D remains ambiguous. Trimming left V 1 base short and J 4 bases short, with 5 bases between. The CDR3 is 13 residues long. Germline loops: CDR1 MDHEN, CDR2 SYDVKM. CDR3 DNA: TGTGCCAGCAGTTTATTATCCGGAAACACCATATATTTT. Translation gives CASSLLSGNTIYF.

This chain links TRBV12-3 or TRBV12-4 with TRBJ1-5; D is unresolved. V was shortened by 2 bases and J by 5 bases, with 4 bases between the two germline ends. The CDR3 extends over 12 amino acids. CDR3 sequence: CASSLTYQPQHF. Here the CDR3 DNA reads TGTGCCAGCAGTTTAACTTATCAGCCCCAGCATTTT.

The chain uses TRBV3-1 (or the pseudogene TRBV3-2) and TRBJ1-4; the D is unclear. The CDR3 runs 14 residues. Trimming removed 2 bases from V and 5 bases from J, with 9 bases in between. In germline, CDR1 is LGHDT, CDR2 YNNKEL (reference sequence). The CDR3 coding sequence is TGTGCCAGCAGCCAACGCCGTTGGAATGAAAAACTGTTTTTT. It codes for CASSQRRWNEKLFF.

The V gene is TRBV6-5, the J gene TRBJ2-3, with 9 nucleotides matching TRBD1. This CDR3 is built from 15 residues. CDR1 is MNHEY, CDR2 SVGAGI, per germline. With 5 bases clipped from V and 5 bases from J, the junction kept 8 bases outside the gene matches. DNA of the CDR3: TGTGCCAGCAGTATTGGACAGGGGCGAGTAGATACGCAGTATTTT. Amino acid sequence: CASSIGQGRVDTQYF.

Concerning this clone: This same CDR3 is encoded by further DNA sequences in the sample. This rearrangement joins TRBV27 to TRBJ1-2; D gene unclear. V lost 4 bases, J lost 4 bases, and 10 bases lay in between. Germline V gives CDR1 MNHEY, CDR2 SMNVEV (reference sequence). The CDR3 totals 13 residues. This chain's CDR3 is CASSSRGGYGYTF. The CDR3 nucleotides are TGTGCCAGCAGTTCGCGAGGAGGCTATGGCTACACCTTC.

In DNA, the CDR3 is TGTGCCAGCAGGAGGGGGCAAAAACTGTTTTTT. Its translation is CASRRGQKLFF. The chain joins TRBV27 to TRBJ1-4; 7 nucleotides agree with TRBD1. Per germline, CDR1 MNHEY and CDR2 SMNVEV (reference sequence). The CDR3 spans 11 residues. The V and J ends lost 6 bases and 9 bases, in that order; junction bases with no gene match: 1.

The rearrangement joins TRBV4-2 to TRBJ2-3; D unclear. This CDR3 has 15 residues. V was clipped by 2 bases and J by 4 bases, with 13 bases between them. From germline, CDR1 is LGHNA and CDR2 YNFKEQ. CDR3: CASSQTRLASDTQYF. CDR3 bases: TGTGCCAGCAGCCAAACGAGGCTGGCCTCAGATACGCAGTATTTT.

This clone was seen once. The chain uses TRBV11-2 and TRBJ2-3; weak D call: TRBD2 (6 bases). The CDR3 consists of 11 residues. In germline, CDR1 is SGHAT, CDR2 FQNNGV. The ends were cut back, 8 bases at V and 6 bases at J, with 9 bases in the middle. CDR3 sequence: CASGRPDTQYF. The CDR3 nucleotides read TGTGCCAGCGGGAGGCCGGATACGCAGTATTTT.

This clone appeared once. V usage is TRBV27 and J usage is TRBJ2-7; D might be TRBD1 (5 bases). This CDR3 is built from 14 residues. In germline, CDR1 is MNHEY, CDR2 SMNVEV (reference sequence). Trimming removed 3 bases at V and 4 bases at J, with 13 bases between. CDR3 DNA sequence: TGTGCCAGCAGTTTTGAAGGGGCGCTTTACGAGCAGTACTTC. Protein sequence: CASSFEGALYEQYF.

CDR3 sequence: CASSLAREYTEAFF. DNA of the CDR3: TGTGCCAGCAGCTTAGCGCGGGAATACACTGAAGCTTTCTTT. The chain has TRBV7-2 and TRBJ1-1, with D unclear. The V gene lost 0 bases and the J gene lost 3 bases, with 8 bases spanning the gap. In germline, CDR1 is SGHTA, CDR2 FQGNSA. This CDR3 has 14 amino acids.

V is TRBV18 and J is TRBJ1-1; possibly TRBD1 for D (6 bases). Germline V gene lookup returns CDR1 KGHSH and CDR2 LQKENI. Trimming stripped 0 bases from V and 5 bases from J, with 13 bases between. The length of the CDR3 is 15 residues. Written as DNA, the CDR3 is TGTGCCAGCTCACCACCGAGAGGGGGGGGAACTGAAGCTTTCTTT. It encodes CASSPPRGGGTEAFF. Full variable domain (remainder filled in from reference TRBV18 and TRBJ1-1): NAGVMQNPRHLVRRRGQEARLRCSPMKGHSHVYWYRQLPEEGLKFMVYLQKENIIDESGMPKERFSAEFPKEGPSILRIQQVVRGDSAAYFCASSPPRGGGTEAFFGQGTRLTVV.

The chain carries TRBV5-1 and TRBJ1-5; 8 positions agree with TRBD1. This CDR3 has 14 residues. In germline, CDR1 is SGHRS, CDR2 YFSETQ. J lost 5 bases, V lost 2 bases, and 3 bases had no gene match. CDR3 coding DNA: TGCGCCAGCAGCTTTGGACAGGGCGATCAGCCCCAGCATTTT. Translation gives CASSFGQGDQPQHF.

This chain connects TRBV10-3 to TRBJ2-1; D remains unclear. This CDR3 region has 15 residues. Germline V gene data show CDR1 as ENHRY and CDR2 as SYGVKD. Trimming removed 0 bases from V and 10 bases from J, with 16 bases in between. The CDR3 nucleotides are TGTGCCATCAGTGAGTCAACTACTCTCGGTTCCGAGCAGTTCTTC. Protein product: CAISESTTLGSEQFF.

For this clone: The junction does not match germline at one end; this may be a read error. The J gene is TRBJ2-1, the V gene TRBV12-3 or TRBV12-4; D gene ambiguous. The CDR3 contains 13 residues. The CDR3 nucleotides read TGTGCCAGTTCGTCGGCCTCCCACAATGAGCAGTTCTTC. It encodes CASSSASHNEQFF.

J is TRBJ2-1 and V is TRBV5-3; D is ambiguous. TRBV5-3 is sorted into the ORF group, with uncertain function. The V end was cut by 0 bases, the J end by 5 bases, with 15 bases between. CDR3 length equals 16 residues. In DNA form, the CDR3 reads TGTGCCAGAAGCTTGGTTTTTGGAGAGGACGACAATGAGCAGTTCTTC. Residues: CARSLVFGEDDNEQFF.

The CDR3 coding sequence is TGTGCCAGCAGCCCCCCCACTAGCCACCATGAGCAGTTCTTC. Its protein product is CASSPPTSHHEQFF. The V call is TRBV9, the J call TRBJ2-1; possible D gene TRBD2, 6 bases. The CDR3 sequence is 14 residues long. V lost 4 bases and J lost 8, with 16 bases in between. Looked up from germline, CDR1 is SGDLS and CDR2 is YYNGEE.

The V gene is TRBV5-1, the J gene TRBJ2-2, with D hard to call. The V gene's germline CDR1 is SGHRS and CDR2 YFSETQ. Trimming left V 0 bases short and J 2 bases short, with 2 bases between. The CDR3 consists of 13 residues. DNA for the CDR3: TGCGCCAGCAGCTTGGCCAACACCGGGGAGCTGTTTTTT. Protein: CASSLANTGELFF.

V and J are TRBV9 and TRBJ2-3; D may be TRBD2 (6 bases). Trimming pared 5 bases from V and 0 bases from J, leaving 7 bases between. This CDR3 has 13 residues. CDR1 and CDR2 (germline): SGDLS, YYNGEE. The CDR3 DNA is TGTGCCAGCAGTAGCGGAAGCACAGATACGCAGTATTTT. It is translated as CASSSGSTDTQYF. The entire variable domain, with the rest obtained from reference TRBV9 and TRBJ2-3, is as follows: DSGVTQTPKHLITATGQRVTLRCSPRSGDLSVYWYQQSLDQGLQFLIQYYNGEERAKGNILERFSAQQFPDLHSELNLSSLELGDSALYFCASSSGSTDTQYFGPGTRLTVL.

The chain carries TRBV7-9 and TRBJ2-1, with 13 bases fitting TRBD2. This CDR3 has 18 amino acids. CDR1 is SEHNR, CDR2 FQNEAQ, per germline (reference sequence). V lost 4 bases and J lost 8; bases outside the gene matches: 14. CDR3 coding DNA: TGTGCCAGCAGCTCTCTACCTAATCGACTAGCGGGAGGCTATGAGCAGTTCTTC. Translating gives CASSSLPNRLAGGYEQFF.